This T cell receptor beta chain was captured by sequencing in a study of neurological immune-mediated disorders. Study results and limitations: Grouping of repertoires by phylogeny put those of 18 of 34 multiple sclerosis patients into a single related-CDR3 cluster, a possible signature. Whereas HTLV-1-associated myelopathy showed the most TCR clonal expansion, multiple sclerosis showed the least, with levels below those of healthy controls.

PBMCs stored at -80 C, numbering 2 million, were the origin of the unsorted libraries. Over 200 million TCR-beta sequences from 15-18 subjects came from every sequencing run. TCRdb re-called the 5' RACE reads through MiXCR, storing one row per CDR3 protein. Among roughly 74,000 distinct CDR3 sequences listed, around 5.2% were seen once. This clonotype occurred many times. Its specificity is not known. The CDR3 has 13 amino acids. V was shortened by 4 bases and J by 9 bases, with 11 bases between the two germline ends. Germline values: CDR1 SGHRS, CDR2 YFSETQ. The J gene is TRBJ1-6, the V gene TRBV5-1, with a weak D call TRBD1 (6 bases). The sequenced material came from PBMCs. This sequence originates from a young man with multiple sclerosis. Written as DNA, the CDR3 is TGCGCCAGCAGCCCAAGGGGGGCTTCACCCCTCCACTTT. Its translation: CASSPRGASPLHF.